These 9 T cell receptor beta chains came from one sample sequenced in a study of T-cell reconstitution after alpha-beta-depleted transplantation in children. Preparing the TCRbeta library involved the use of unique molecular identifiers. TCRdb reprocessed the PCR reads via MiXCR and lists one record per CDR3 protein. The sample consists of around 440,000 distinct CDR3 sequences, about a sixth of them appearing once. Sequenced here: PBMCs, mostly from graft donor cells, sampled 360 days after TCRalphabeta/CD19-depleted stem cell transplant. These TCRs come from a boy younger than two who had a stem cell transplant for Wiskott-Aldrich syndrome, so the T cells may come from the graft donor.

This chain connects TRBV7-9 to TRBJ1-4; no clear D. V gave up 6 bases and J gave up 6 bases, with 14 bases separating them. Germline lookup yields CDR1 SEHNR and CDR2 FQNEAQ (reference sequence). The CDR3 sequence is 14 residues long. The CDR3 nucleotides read TGTGCCAGCAGGGGAGGCGGGTTTGATGAAAAACTGTTTTTT. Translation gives CASRGGGFDEKLFF.

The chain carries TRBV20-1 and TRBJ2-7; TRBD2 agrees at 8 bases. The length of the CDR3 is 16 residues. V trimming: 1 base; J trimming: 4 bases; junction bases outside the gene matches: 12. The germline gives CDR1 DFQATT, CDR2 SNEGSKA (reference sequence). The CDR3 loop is CSARASGRKSGYEQYF. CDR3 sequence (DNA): TGCAGTGCTAGAGCCAGCGGGAGAAAGTCGGGGTACGAGCAGTACTTC.

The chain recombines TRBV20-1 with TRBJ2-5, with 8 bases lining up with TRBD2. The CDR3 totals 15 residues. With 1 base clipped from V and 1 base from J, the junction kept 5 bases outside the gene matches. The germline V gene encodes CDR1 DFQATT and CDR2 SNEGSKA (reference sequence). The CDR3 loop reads CSARGTGGIQETQYF. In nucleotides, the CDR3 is TGCAGTGCTAGAGGAACGGGGGGGATCCAAGAGACCCAGTACTTC.

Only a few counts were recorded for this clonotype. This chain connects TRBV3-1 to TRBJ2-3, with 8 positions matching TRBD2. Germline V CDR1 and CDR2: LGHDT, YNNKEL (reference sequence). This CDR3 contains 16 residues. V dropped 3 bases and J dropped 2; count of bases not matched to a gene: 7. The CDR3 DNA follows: TGTGCCAGCAGCCAGGGTCTAGCGGGCTTCACAGATACGCAGTATTTT. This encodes CASSQGLAGFTDTQYF.

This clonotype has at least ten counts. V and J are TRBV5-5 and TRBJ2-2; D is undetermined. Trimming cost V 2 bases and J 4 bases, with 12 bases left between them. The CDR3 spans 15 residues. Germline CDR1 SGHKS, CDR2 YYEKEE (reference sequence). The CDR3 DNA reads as TGTGCCAGCAGCTTAATCGGGCACCCCACCGGGGAGCTGTTTTTT. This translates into CASSLIGHPTGELFF. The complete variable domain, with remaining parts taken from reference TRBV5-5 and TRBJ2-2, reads DAGVTQSPTHLIKTRGQQVTLRCSPISGHKSVSWYQQVLGQGPQFIFQYYEKEERGRGNFPDRFSARQFPNYSSELNVNALLLGDSALYLCASSLIGHPTGELFFGEGSRLTVL.

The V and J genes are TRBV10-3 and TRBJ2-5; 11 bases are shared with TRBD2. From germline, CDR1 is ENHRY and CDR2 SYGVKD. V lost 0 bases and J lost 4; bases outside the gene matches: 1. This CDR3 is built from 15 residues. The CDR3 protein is CAISESGLAGETQYF. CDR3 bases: TGTGCCATCAGTGAGTCTGGACTAGCGGGAGAGACCCAGTACTTC.

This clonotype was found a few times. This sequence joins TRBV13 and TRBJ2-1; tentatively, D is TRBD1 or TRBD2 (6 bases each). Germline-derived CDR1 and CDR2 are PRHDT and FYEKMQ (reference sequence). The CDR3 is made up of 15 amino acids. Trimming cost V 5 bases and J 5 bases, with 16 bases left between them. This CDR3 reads CASSLDGGGHNEQFF. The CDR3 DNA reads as TGTGCCAGCAGCCTGGACGGAGGGGGACACAATGAGCAGTTCTTC.

The CDR3 DNA sequence: TGTGCCATCAGTGGGTCTAGCGGACTGCCCGACGGCTCCTACGAGCAGTACTTC. This translates into CAISGSSGLPDGSYEQYF. V and J are TRBV10-3 and TRBJ2-7; 7 nucleotides line up with TRBD2. V dropped 4 bases and J dropped 0; count of bases not matched to a gene: 15. Germline values: CDR1 ENHRY, CDR2 SYGVKD. The CDR3 covers 18 residues.

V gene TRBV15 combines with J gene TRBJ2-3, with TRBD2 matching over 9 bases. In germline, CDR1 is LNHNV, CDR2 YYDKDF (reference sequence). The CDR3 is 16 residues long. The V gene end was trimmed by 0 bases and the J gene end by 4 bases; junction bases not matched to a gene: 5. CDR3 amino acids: CATSRDRAGGSDTQYF. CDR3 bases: TGTGCCACCAGCAGAGATCGGGCGGGAGGGTCAGATACGCAGTATTTT.